The 32 T cell receptor beta chains listed next were all sequenced from one sample in a study of technical replicates of blood from a few donors. Only in-frame clones appear in the TCRdb table, and some are missing; sequencing was by immunoSEQ multiplex PCR. The sample yields 90,000 or so clones, roughly 94% seen once. Sequencing was done on a sample of T cells isolated from PBMCs. These receptors were collected from a human donor in good health.

The chain recombines TRBV10-3 with TRBJ1-1; D may be TRBD1 (5 bases). V gave up 2 bases and J gave up 4 bases, with 11 bases separating them. Per the germline V gene, CDR1 is ENHRY and CDR2 is SYGVKD. This CDR3 is built from 14 residues. CDR3 in DNA: TGTGCCATCAGTGAGGGCAGGGAAATCACTGAAGCTTTCTTT. Translated, it gives CAISEGREITEAFF.

The chain carries TRBV5-5 and TRBJ1-5; no firm D call. Looked up from germline, CDR1 is SGHKS and CDR2 is YYEKEE (reference sequence). Trimming left V 1 base short and J 4 bases short, with 6 bases between. This CDR3 has 13 amino acids. The CDR3 here is CASSLLRNQPQHF. The CDR3 DNA sequence: TGTGCCAGCAGCTTGTTGAGGAATCAGCCCCAGCATTTT.

This clone was counted between two and nine times. J is TRBJ2-5 and V is TRBV7-9; D possibly corresponds to TRBD1 (6 bases). V lost 5 bases and J 5 bases, leaving 18 bases between the germline ends. This CDR3 contains 15 residues. The V gene's germline CDR1 is SEHNR and CDR2 FQNEAQ (reference sequence). As DNA, the CDR3 is TGTGCCAGCAGCGCGCCTGAAGGGGGTTACGAGACCCAGTACTTC. It encodes CASSAPEGGYETQYF.

This clone was seen a few times. This chain uses TRBV29-1 with TRBJ1-1; D is unresolved. The germline V gene has CDR1 SQVTM and CDR2 ANQGSEA. Between the trimmed V and J ends, which lost 6 bases and 5 bases, there was a span of 13 bases. This CDR3 is built from 12 residues. The CDR3 loop reads CSVSAVRTEAFF. CDR3 in DNA: TGCAGCGTGAGCGCGGTACGGACTGAAGCTTTCTTT.

CDR3: CASTGGLATDTQYF. The CDR3 DNA reads TGTGCCAGTACAGGGGGTCTAGCCACAGATACGCAGTATTTT. V gene TRBV19 combines with J gene TRBJ2-3; 7 nucleotides agree with TRBD1. The ends lost 7 bases at V and 2 bases at J; junction bases unmatched: 6. CDR3 length: 14 amino acids. Germline V lookup: CDR1 LNHDA, CDR2 SQIVND (reference sequence).

V usage is TRBV15 and J usage is TRBJ2-2; no definite D call. The germline V and J ends were trimmed by 3 bases and 6 bases, with 5 bases remaining between them. This CDR3 is built from 12 residues. Germline V CDR1 and CDR2: LNHNV, YYDKDF (reference sequence). The chain's CDR3 is CATSRSSGELFF. In nucleotides, the CDR3 is TGTGCCACCAGCAGGAGTTCCGGGGAGCTGTTTTTT.

The chain employs TRBV4-3 and TRBJ1-4; TRBD1 is a possible D gene (6 bases). Germline V CDR1 and CDR2: LGHNA, YSLEER. The CDR3 is made up of 17 amino acids. Trimming took off 0 bases at V and 5 bases at J, with 16 bases between the two ends. CDR3 sequence reads: CASSQDFGDRMNEKLFF. DNA of the CDR3: TGCGCCAGCAGCCAAGATTTCGGTGACAGGATGAATGAAAAACTGTTTTTT.

The rearrangement links TRBV6-6 to TRBJ2-7; 8 nucleotides align to TRBD1. The CDR3 length is 15 residues. In germline, CDR1 is MNHNY, CDR2 SVGAGI (reference sequence). V gave up 2 bases and J gave up 5 bases; unmatched junction bases: 8. The CDR3 DNA reads TGTGCCAGCAGTTACGAGGCAGGGGGCATCAACGAGCAGTACTTC. Translation: CASSYEAGGINEQYF.

This chain uses TRBV5-6 with TRBJ2-3, with D unclear. Trimming left V 2 bases short and J 6 bases short, with 4 bases between. The germline gives CDR1 SGHDT, CDR2 YYEEEE. The length of the CDR3 is 11 residues. CDR3 coding DNA: TGTGCCAGCAGCTTCGCGGATACGCAGTATTTT. Protein sequence: CASSFADTQYF.

V gene TRBV30 combines with J gene TRBJ2-5, with 9 nucleotides matching TRBD2. With 4 bases clipped from V and 5 bases from J, the junction kept 8 bases outside the gene matches. The CDR3 has 14 residues. The germline gives CDR1 GTSNPN, CDR2 SVGIG (reference sequence). The DNA of the CDR3 is TGTGCCTGGAACAGGGCGGGAGGGTGGGAGACCCAGTACTTC. It yields the protein CAWNRAGGWETQYF.

V usage is TRBV14 and J usage is TRBJ2-2; perhaps TRBD1 as D (6 bases). The CDR3 has 14 amino acids. Trimming took 3 bases from V and 6 from J, leaving 11 bases between them. Germline V gene sequence: CDR1 SGHDN, CDR2 FVKESK. The CDR3 DNA reads as TGTGCCAGCAGCCAGGGCAGGGGTGCCGGGGAGCTGTTTTTT. This gives the protein CASSQGRGAGELFF.

The chain carries TRBV10-3 and TRBJ1-2; weak D call: TRBD1 (5 bases). Trimming removed 10 bases from V and 7 bases from J, with 16 bases in between. Germline lookup yields CDR1 ENHRY and CDR2 SYGVKD. This CDR3 comprises 12 residues. CDR3 nucleotides: TGTGCCACCAAAGTGACAGCCCCTGGCTACACCTTC. Translated: CATKVTAPGYTF.

V is TRBV2 and J is TRBJ1-5; 10 bases fit TRBD1. The V and J ends lost 6 bases and 6 bases, in that order; junction bases with no gene match: 5. CDR3 length equals 14 residues. CDR1 is SNHLY, CDR2 FYNNEI, per germline. CDR3 nucleotide sequence: TGTGCCAGCAGGGGGACAGGGGCCCCTCAGCCCCAGCATTTT. Its protein is CASRGTGAPQPQHF. Looking up the rest from reference TRBV2 and TRBJ1-5 gives the full variable domain: EPEVTQTPSHQVTQMGQEVILRCVPISNHLYFYWYRQILGQKVEFLVSFYNNEISEKSEIFDDQFSVERPDGSNFTLKIRSTKLEDSAMYFCASRGTGAPQPQHFGDGTRLSIL.

The J gene is TRBJ2-3, the V gene TRBV10-3; 10 nucleotides agree with TRBD2. Per germline, CDR1 ENHRY and CDR2 SYGVKD. This CDR3 has 16 amino acids. Unmatched junction bases numbered 7, after V lost 7 bases and J lost 0 bases. This chain's CDR3 is CAINRLAGGSTDTQYF. The CDR3 DNA sequence: TGTGCCATCAACAGACTAGCGGGCGGGAGCACAGATACGCAGTATTTT.

This chain joins TRBV9 and TRBJ2-1; 9 bases are a match to TRBD2. Germline CDR1 reads SGDLS; CDR2 reads YYNGEE. V dropped 0 bases and J dropped 10; count of bases not matched to a gene: 2. This CDR3 is built from 13 residues. The CDR3 nucleotides are TGTGCCAGCAGCGTAGGAACTAGCGGGGAGCAGTTCTTC. It encodes CASSVGTSGEQFF.

The sample holds one count of this clone. This rearrangement joins TRBV2 to TRBJ2-3; D is ambiguous. This CDR3 region has 14 residues. Germline V gene data show CDR1 as SNHLY and CDR2 as FYNNEI. Between the trimmed V and J ends, which lost 7 bases and 1 base, there was a span of 12 bases. The CDR3 region has the DNA TGTGCCAGCAATCGAGAATCTGGCACAGATACGCAGTATTTT. Amino acids: CASNRESGTDTQYF.

The chain carries TRBV6-1 and TRBJ1-2; 8 bases line up with TRBD1. The CDR3 totals 14 residues. Trimming cost V 7 bases and J 2 bases; bases outside gene matches: 6. Germline CDR1 reads MNHNS; CDR2 reads SASEGT. Here the CDR3 reads CASTPRTGNYGYTF. CDR3 sequence (DNA): TGTGCCAGCACTCCTAGGACAGGGAACTATGGCTACACCTTC.

This rearrangement joins TRBV25-1 to TRBJ2-2; no clear D. The V gene's germline CDR1 is MGHDK and CDR2 SYGVNS. This CDR3 comprises 13 residues. Trimming removed 1 base at V and 8 bases at J, with 8 bases between. DNA of the CDR3: TGTGCCAGCAGTGAATCGGGTAATGGGGAGCTGTTTTTT. Translated: CASSESGNGELFF.

As concerns this clone: A read error may produce the germline difference seen at one junction end. CDR3 protein: CASSWPLRGGLKDF. The CDR3 DNA reads as TGTGCCAGCAGTTGGCCCCTTCGGGGTGGTTTGAAGGACTTC. The V call is TRBV28, the J call TRBJ2-5; D might be TRBD2 (5 bases). CDR3 length: 14 residues. Germline V gene lookup returns CDR1 MDHEN and CDR2 SYDVKM.

This clone was counted once. The V gene is TRBV7-7, the J gene TRBJ2-1; 10 bases map to TRBD2. V gave up 1 base and J gave up 9 bases; unmatched junction bases: 9. The CDR3 runs to 16 residues. Germline assignment: CDR1 SSHAT and CDR2 FNYEAQ (reference sequence). The CDR3 protein is CASSLVSSGSLGEQFF. The CDR3 nucleotides are TGTGCCAGCAGCTTAGTGTCTAGCGGGAGTCTTGGTGAGCAGTTCTTC.

The V and J genes are TRBV20-1 and TRBJ1-1, with D perhaps TRBD1 (5 bases). The V end lost 3 bases, the J end lost 10 bases, and 12 bases lay between the germline ends. The CDR3 totals 11 residues. Germline lookup yields CDR1 DFQATT and CDR2 SNEGSKA (reference sequence). The CDR3 bases are TGCAGTGCTAGGGGGGGGGATGGAGCTTTCTTT. Amino acid sequence: CSARGGDGAFF.

The gene calls are TRBV9 and TRBJ2-7, with TRBD2 matching 7 bases. V shed 3 bases and J 2 bases; nucleotides not matched to a gene: 8. From germline, CDR1 is SGDLS and CDR2 YYNGEE. The length of the CDR3 is 15 residues. In DNA, the CDR3 is TGTGCCAGCAGCGCCACTAGCGTCAAACCCTACGAGCAGTACTTC. This gives the protein CASSATSVKPYEQYF.

The chain carries TRBV7-3 and TRBJ2-2; 10 bases align to TRBD2. The CDR3 extends over 16 amino acids. The junction had 2 bases not matched to a gene; V was cut back by 3 bases and J by 1 base. Germline loops: CDR1 SGHTA, CDR2 FQGTGA. The CDR3 bases are TGTGCCAGCAGCTTTAGGACTAGCGGGAACACCGGGGAGCTGTTTTTT. Residues: CASSFRTSGNTGELFF. The full variable domain, rest sourced from reference TRBV7-3 and TRBJ2-2, is GAGVSQTPSNKVTEKGKYVELRCDPISGHTALYWYRQSLGQGPEFLIYFQGTGAADDSGLPNDRFFAVRPEGSVSTLKIQRTERGDSAVYLCASSFRTSGNTGELFFGEGSRLTVL.

The chain uses TRBV5-4 and TRBJ2-1; 11 nucleotides match TRBD2. The length of the CDR3 is 15 residues. The V segment lost 1 base and the J segment 7 bases; nucleotides outside the gene matches: 4. The germline gives CDR1 SGHNT, CDR2 YYREEE (reference sequence). Here the CDR3 DNA reads TGTGCCAGCAGCTTGTCACTAGCGGGAGAGAATGAGCAGTTCTTC. It codes for CASSLSLAGENEQFF.

This rearrangement joins TRBV29-1 to TRBJ2-3; 10 bases are shared with TRBD2. The trim removed 6 bases at V and 0 bases at J, leaving 3 bases unmatched. In germline, CDR1 is SQVTM, CDR2 ANQGSEA. There are 14 residues in the CDR3. The chain's CDR3 is CSVRTSGSTDTQYF. The CDR3 DNA reads as TGCAGCGTGCGGACTAGCGGTAGCACAGATACGCAGTATTTT.

The V and J genes are TRBV7-9 and TRBJ2-5, with a possible D match to TRBD2 (7 bases). V was trimmed by 8 bases and J by 3 bases, leaving 19 bases between them. Looked up from germline, CDR1 is SEHNR and CDR2 is FQNEAQ (reference sequence). This CDR3 contains 15 residues. This CDR3 reads CASRRGQGREETQYF. For the CDR3, the DNA is TGTGCCAGCCGACGGGGGCAGGGGAGGGAAGAGACCCAGTACTTC.

The chain employs TRBV7-2 and TRBJ2-7, with 13 bases that match TRBD2. J lost 3 bases, V lost 6 bases, and 5 bases had no gene match. In germline, CDR1 is SGHTA, CDR2 FQGNSA. The CDR3 extends over 15 amino acids. CDR3 sequence (DNA): TGTGCCAGCAGGAAAGGGACTAGCGGGGTCTACGAGCAGTACTTC. Protein: CASRKGTSGVYEQYF.

This chain links TRBV4-2 with TRBJ2-1; D is uncertain. Germline V gives CDR1 LGHNA, CDR2 YNFKEQ. The CDR3 is 15 residues long. V was pared by 0 bases and J by 5 bases, with 11 bases between. The CDR3: CASSQEDKPHNEQFF. CDR3 nucleotides: TGTGCCAGCAGCCAAGAAGACAAACCCCACAATGAGCAGTTCTTC.

The genes are TRBV19 and TRBJ1-1; D perhaps matches TRBD1 (6 bases). V lost 5 bases and J lost 3, with 22 bases in between. The CDR3 sequence is 17 residues long. Per germline, CDR1 LNHDA and CDR2 SQIVND (reference sequence). CDR3 DNA sequence: TGTGCCAGTAGTTCCCTAGGACAGTCTTCATTAGACACTGAAGCTTTCTTT. Translated, it gives CASSSLGQSSLDTEAFF.

CDR3 region: CASSQGLRLGYEQYF. The CDR3 bases are TGTGCCAGCAGCCAAGGACTAAGACTGGGATACGAGCAGTACTTC. This chain links TRBV4-2 with TRBJ2-7; perhaps TRBD2 as D (5 bases). Trimming removed 1 base from V and 4 bases from J, with 14 bases in between. The length of the CDR3 is 15 residues. The V gene's germline CDR1 is LGHNA and CDR2 YNFKEQ.

This clone was counted once. This chain links TRBV7-9 with TRBJ2-1; 9 positions match TRBD2. The trim removed 5 bases at V and 2 bases at J, leaving 10 bases unmatched. CDR1 and CDR2 from the germline V gene are SEHNR and FQNEAQ (reference sequence). This CDR3 has 17 residues. The CDR3, as DNA: TGTGCCAGCAGCATGAGACTCAGCGGGAGGCCCTACAATGAGCAGTTCTTC. Translating it yields CASSMRLSGRPYNEQFF.

V gene TRBV7-2 combines with J gene TRBJ2-1, with a weak D call TRBD1 (6 bases). With 2 bases removed from V and 0 bases from J, the gap between germline ends came to 14 bases. The V gene's germline CDR1 is SGHTA and CDR2 FQGNSA. There are 17 residues in the CDR3. In DNA, the CDR3 is TGTGCCAGCAGCTTATCTCGTATGGGGGCCTCCTACAATGAGCAGTTCTTC. It codes for CASSLSRMGASYNEQFF. The whole variable domain, filled in from reference TRBV7-2 and TRBJ2-1, reads GAGVSQSPSNKVTEKGKDVELRCDPISGHTALYWYRQSLGQGLEFLIYFQGNSAPDKSGLPSDRFSAERTGGSVSTLTIQRTQQEDSAVYLCASSLSRMGASYNEQFFGPGTRLTVL.